The T cell receptor beta chain under discussion was sequenced for a study of blood T cell repertoires in COVID-19. The CDR3 runs 14 residues. V gave up 0 bases and J gave up 8 bases, with 11 bases separating them. CDR1 is MNHEY, CDR2 SVGAGI, per germline. The participants were between about 18 and 90 years old and came from under 25 US areas. Some clones are missing from TCRdb's copy, which holds only in-frame ones; the method was immunoSEQ multiplex PCR. The data contain about 410,000 clones, about 90% of them seen just once; the ten biggest clones take up approximately 0.55%. The V gene is TRBV6-5, the J gene TRBJ1-5, with D perhaps TRBD1 (6 bases). The sequenced sample consisted of PBMCs or T cells enriched from blood (not recorded which). The TCR originated in a man between 18 and 35 years old who had recovered from COVID-19. As DNA, the CDR3 is TGTGCCAGCAGTTACTCGGCAGGGGCAGAGCCCCAGCATTTT. This encodes CASSYSAGAEPQHF.